This record looks at one T cell receptor beta chain sequence and its context. What it recognizes is unknown. The record originates from a study of T cell responses to AZD1222 COVID-19 vaccine. Between the trimmed V and J ends, which lost 1 base and 9 bases, there was a span of 19 bases. The CDR3 sequence is 17 residues long. Germline lookup yields CDR1 LNHDA and CDR2 SQIVND (reference sequence). Only in-frame clones appear in the TCRdb table, and some are missing; sequencing was by immunoSEQ multiplex PCR. The repertoire holds some 130,000 clones, with more than 85% as singletons. Study-level points and caveats: Spike was spanned by vaccine-associated CD4 TCRs, which were dominant at 160-218 and 743-854. Only six or seven AZD1222 recipients tested seropositive at baseline. Clonal diversity may have been underestimated, and the donors were mostly white British, with more females than males.

V and J are TRBV19 and TRBJ1-6; D ambiguous. Sequenced material: peripheral blood, taken 28 days after the second AZD1222 dose. The source is an adult who received the AZD1222 COVID-19 vaccine. CDR3 DNA: TGTGCCAGTAGTATAGGTACCGGAGGCCTCGACTCTTCACCCCTCCACTTT. It specifies CASSIGTGGLDSSPLHF.